Below are 22 T cell receptor beta chains sequenced from a single sample in a study of graft-versus-host responses after intestinal transplantation. No antigen has been identified for these receptors. Method: immunoSEQ multiplex PCR; TCRdb's copy keeps in-frame clones and lacks some. Of roughly 90,000 clones listed, approximately 90% are singletons. Sequences were derived from unstimulated CD4+ T cells sorted from spleen or lymph node cells, sampled before transplant. The receptors originated from a human donor who was the organ donor for an intestinal transplant.

V usage is TRBV5-4 and J usage is TRBJ2-7; 7 nucleotides agree with TRBD2. Germline V CDR1 and CDR2: SGHNT, YYREEE (reference sequence). This CDR3 is built from 18 residues. Trimming cost V 4 bases and J 2 bases; bases outside gene matches: 18. CDR3 DNA sequence: TGTGCCAGCAGCCTGAACCAACCGGCTAGCGGCAAGACCTACGAGCAGTACTTC. It specifies CASSLNQPASGKTYEQYF.

This clone has only one observation. The chain is built from TRBV7-9 and TRBJ1-3; 10 bases match TRBD1. This CDR3 is 14 amino acids long. CDR1 and CDR2 from the germline V gene are SEHNR and FQNEAQ (reference sequence). V shed 5 bases, J shed 5 bases, and the junction held 3 bases outside the gene matches. CDR3 DNA sequence: TGTGCCAGCAGCCGGGGACAGGGGAGAAACACCATATATTTT. Residues: CASSRGQGRNTIYF.

CDR3 bases: TGTGCCAGTAGCGACACCATAGCCAAAAACATTCAGTACTTC. Amino acids: CASSDTIAKNIQYF. The rearrangement uses TRBV19 and TRBJ2-4, with D unresolved. This CDR3 has 14 amino acids. Per the germline V gene, CDR1 is LNHDA and CDR2 is SQIVND (reference sequence). V was pared by 6 bases and J by 0 bases, with 9 bases between.

V is TRBV4-3 and J is TRBJ2-5; possibly TRBD1 for D (5 bases). V gave up 3 bases and J gave up 4 bases, with 9 bases separating them. Germline CDR1 and CDR2: LGHNA and YSLEER. The CDR3 totals 13 residues. Written as DNA, the CDR3 is TGCGCCAGCAGCCAGCAGGGCCGAGAGACCCAGTACTTC. Amino acids: CASSQQGRETQYF.

The chain is built from TRBV6-6 and TRBJ2-7; TRBD1 aligns across 8 bases. This CDR3 is built from 14 residues. J gave up 3 bases and V 6 bases, and 7 bases lay outside the gene matches. Germline V gene data show CDR1 as MNHNY and CDR2 as SVGAGI (reference sequence). The CDR3 spells CASRYPGGNYEQYF. As DNA, the CDR3 is TGTGCCAGCAGATATCCAGGGGGCAACTACGAGCAGTACTTC.

The chain employs TRBV28 and TRBJ2-1; TRBD2 aligns across 8 bases. Germline CDR1 MDHEN, CDR2 SYDVKM. V shed 6 bases, J shed 4 bases, and the junction held 8 bases outside the gene matches. The CDR3 consists of 15 residues. CDR3 DNA sequence: TGTGCCAGCAGCAAGTCACTAGCGGATTACAATGAGCAGTTCTTC. Encoded protein: CASSKSLADYNEQFF.

CDR3 region: CASSQAGGDTGELFF. The CDR3 DNA is TGCGCCAGCAGCCAGGCGGGAGGAGACACCGGGGAGCTGTTTTTT. This chain links TRBV4-1 with TRBJ2-2; TRBD2 aligns across 8 bases. V was pared by 3 bases and J by 3 bases, with 3 bases of the junction left unmatched. The germline CDR1 and CDR2 sequences are MGHRA and YSYEKL. The length of the CDR3 is 15 residues.

The chain employs TRBV18 and TRBJ1-6; the D gene is possibly TRBD1 (6 bases). Between the trimmed V and J ends, which lost 3 bases and 7 bases, there was a span of 13 bases. CDR1 and CDR2 (germline): KGHSH, LQKENI. This CDR3 region has 15 residues. DNA of the CDR3: TGTGCCAGCTCACCGTTACAGGGTAACAATTCACCCCTCCACTTT. Its translation is CASSPLQGNNSPLHF. The complete variable domain, with remaining parts taken from reference TRBV18 and TRBJ1-6, reads NAGVMQNPRHLVRRRGQEARLRCSPMKGHSHVYWYRQLPEEGLKFMVYLQKENIIDESGMPKERFSAEFPKEGPSILRIQQVVRGDSAAYFCASSPLQGNNSPLHFGNGTRLTVT.

This chain links TRBV5-8 with TRBJ2-7, with unresolved D. The CDR3 extends over 11 amino acids. Germline V gives CDR1 SGHTS, CDR2 YDEGEE. Deletions cut 2 bases from V and 4 bases from J, with 4 bases between. This chain's CDR3 is CASSFGYEQYF. The DNA of the CDR3 is TGTGCCAGCAGCTTCGGGTACGAGCAGTACTTC.

The gene calls are TRBV6-5 and TRBJ1-6; D unresolved. Trimming took 5 bases from V and 0 from J, leaving 8 bases between them. Germline CDR1 MNHEY, CDR2 SVGAGI. The length of the CDR3 is 15 residues. CDR3 region: CASSPTSSYNSPLHF. CDR3 coding DNA: TGTGCCAGCAGTCCTACGAGCTCCTATAATTCACCCCTCCACTTT.

J is TRBJ2-2 and V is TRBV5-1, with 9 bases identical to TRBD2. J lost 4 bases, V lost 4 bases, and 8 bases had no gene match. Germline CDR1 SGHRS, CDR2 YFSETQ. This CDR3 is 16 amino acids long. CDR3 region: CASSDVAGAGTGELFF. The DNA for the CDR3 is TGCGCCAGCAGCGATGTAGCGGGGGCCGGCACCGGGGAGCTGTTTTTT. The variable domain in full, completed from reference TRBV5-1 and TRBJ2-2, reads KAGVTQTPRYLIKTRGQQVTLSCSPISGHRSVSWYQQTPGQGLQFLFEYFSETQRNKGNFPGRFSGRQFSNSRSEMNVSTLELGDSALYLCASSDVAGAGTGELFFGEGSRLTVL.

The chain couples TRBV29-1 to TRBJ2-3, with a possible D match to TRBD2 (6 bases). Trimming left V 7 bases short and J 4 bases short, with 12 bases between. Germline values: CDR1 SQVTM, CDR2 ANQGSEA. This CDR3 has 12 amino acids. CDR3 protein: CSALLASDTQYF. CDR3 nucleotides: TGCAGCGCCTTACTAGCATCAGATACGCAGTATTTT.

The V call is TRBV7-8, the J call TRBJ2-2; D is possibly TRBD2 (6 bases). The CDR3 has 15 residues. V lost 6 bases, J lost 5 bases, and 16 bases lay in between. Germline-derived CDR1 and CDR2 are SGHVS and FQNEAQ. DNA for the CDR3: TGTGCCAGCAGTCCCGGGCGGGGCGGGACCGGGGAGCTGTTTTTT. It specifies CASSPGRGGTGELFF.

On this clone itself: One end of the junction varies from germline; a read error may be responsible. V and J are TRBV15 and TRBJ2-7; D perhaps matches TRBD2 (6 bases). From germline, CDR1 is LNHNV and CDR2 YYDKDF (reference sequence). This CDR3 has 13 amino acids. In DNA, the CDR3 is TGTACCACCAGACAGCGGGCCGACTACGAGCAGTACTTC. Its translation: CTTRQRADYEQYF.

This clone was found a few times. This sequence joins TRBV19 and TRBJ1-1; weak D call: TRBD1 (6 bases). The CDR3 totals 15 residues. Trimming left V 8 bases short and J 0 bases short, with 16 bases between. Germline assignment: CDR1 LNHDA and CDR2 SQIVND (reference sequence). Here the CDR3 reads CASSQGGEMNTEAFF. The DNA of the CDR3 is TGTGCCAGTTCACAGGGAGGGGAAATGAACACTGAAGCTTTCTTT.

CDR3 region: CASSTRQAVSGEQYF. CDR3 sequence (DNA): TGTGCCAGCAGTACCCGACAGGCAGTCTCGGGTGAGCAGTACTTC. The chain carries TRBV6-1 and TRBJ2-7; D is perhaps TRBD1 (6 bases). The CDR3 is 15 amino acids. V was shortened by 5 bases and J by 7 bases, with 21 bases between the two germline ends. Germline CDR1 and CDR2: MNHNS and SASEGT.

This chain uses TRBV2 with TRBJ2-1; 9 bases fit TRBD2. J lost 2 bases, V lost 4 bases, and 12 bases had no gene match. The CDR3 length is 18 residues. CDR1 SNHLY and CDR2 FYNNEI come from the germline V gene. The CDR3 reads CASSVRREGPRAYNEQFF. For the CDR3, the DNA is TGTGCCAGCAGTGTTAGGCGGGAGGGCCCTCGGGCCTACAATGAGCAGTTCTTC.

V gene TRBV2 combines with J gene TRBJ2-2; TRBD1 aligns across 8 bases. The germline CDR1 and CDR2 sequences are SNHLY and FYNNEI. This CDR3 region has 14 residues. The V and J ends lost 6 bases and 5 bases, in that order; junction bases with no gene match: 5. The CDR3 coding sequence is TGTGCCAGCAGCGACAGGGGTGGGACCGGGGAGCTGTTTTTT. Encoded protein: CASSDRGGTGELFF.

The chain joins TRBV5-1 to TRBJ2-7; 12 bases are shared with TRBD2. The junction had 9 bases not matched to a gene; V was cut back by 4 bases and J by 1 base. Germline V lookup: CDR1 SGHRS, CDR2 YFSETQ. The CDR3 is made up of 17 amino acids. The CDR3 DNA follows: TGCGCCAGCAGCACAGGACTAGCGGGGAGGAAGTCCTACGAGCAGTACTTC. It specifies CASSTGLAGRKSYEQYF.

The rearrangement uses TRBV5-1 and TRBJ2-7; the D is unclear. Trimming left V 0 bases short and J 2 bases short, with 12 bases between. Germline values: CDR1 SGHRS, CDR2 YFSETQ. CDR3 length equals 15 residues. CDR3 sequence: CASSLAPRPTYEQYF. The CDR3 bases are TGCGCCAGCAGCTTGGCGCCCAGGCCCACCTACGAGCAGTACTTC.

V is TRBV5-1 and J is TRBJ2-5, with TRBD2 matching over 9 bases. The length of the CDR3 is 15 residues. Germline V gene sequence: CDR1 SGHRS, CDR2 YFSETQ. V gave up 4 bases and J gave up 3 bases; unmatched junction bases: 7. The CDR3 DNA is TGCGCCAGCAGCCCTCTTATAGCGGGGGAAGAGACCCAGTACTTC. It encodes CASSPLIAGEETQYF. Together with reference TRBV5-1 and TRBJ2-5, the CDR3 gives the full variable domain: KAGVTQTPRYLIKTRGQQVTLSCSPISGHRSVSWYQQTPGQGLQFLFEYFSETQRNKGNFPGRFSGRQFSNSRSEMNVSTLELGDSALYLCASSPLIAGEETQYFGPGTRLLVL.

The J gene is TRBJ2-1, the V gene TRBV9; a weak D match, TRBD2 (6 bases). This CDR3 is 15 amino acids long. Between the trimmed V and J ends, which lost 0 bases and 3 bases, there was a span of 10 bases. Germline CDR1 SGDLS, CDR2 YYNGEE. The CDR3, as DNA: TGTGCCAGCAGCGTAGGGGGGGAGCACTACAATGAGCAGTTCTTC. Amino acid sequence: CASSVGGEHYNEQFF.